Listed here are 31 T cell receptor beta chains from one sample, sequenced in a study of T cell changes during pregnancy in multiple sclerosis. Only in-frame clones appear in the TCRdb table, and some are missing; sequencing was by immunoSEQ multiplex PCR. The sample records 40,000 or so clones, roughly 91% being singletons. The sample consisted of CD4+ T cells from peripheral blood mononuclear cells, taken in the third trimester of pregnancy. These receptors all come from a female donor with multiple sclerosis, enrolled in a pregnancy study.

V and J are TRBV5-1 and TRBJ2-7; TRBD2 agrees at 8 bases. The junction had 5 bases not matched to a gene; V was cut back by 0 bases and J by 3 bases. The CDR3 totals 15 residues. The germline V gene encodes CDR1 SGHRS and CDR2 YFSETQ. The CDR3 DNA follows: TGCGCCAGCAGCTTGGCCGGACTAGCAGTCTACGAGCAGTACTTC. It is translated as CASSLAGLAVYEQYF.

The chain recombines TRBV5-4 with TRBJ2-1; D is unclear. Germline V lookup: CDR1 SGHNT, CDR2 YYREEE (reference sequence). CDR3 length: 15 amino acids. The V end lost 2 bases, the J end lost 3 bases, and 12 bases lay between the germline ends. CDR3 nucleotide sequence: TGTGCCAGCAGCTTTGACGAGACTTTCTACAATGAGCAGTTCTTC. It specifies CASSFDETFYNEQFF.

The V call is TRBV7-8, the J call TRBJ1-5; weak D call: TRBD1 (5 bases). In germline, CDR1 is SGHVS, CDR2 FQNEAQ. This CDR3 is built from 15 residues. V gave up 1 base and J gave up 5 bases, with 12 bases separating them. CDR3 amino acids: CASSLGVSGDQPQHF. The CDR3 nucleotides are TGTGCCAGCAGCTTAGGAGTTTCGGGGGATCAGCCCCAGCATTTT. The complete variable domain, with remaining parts taken from reference TRBV7-8 and TRBJ1-5, reads GAGVSQSPRYKVAKRGQDVALRCDPISGHVSLFWYQQALGQGPEFLTYFQNEAQLDKSGLPSDRFFAERPEGSVSTLKIQRTQQEDSAVYLCASSLGVSGDQPQHFGDGTRLSIL.

This chain links TRBV5-8 with TRBJ2-3; D is unresolved. The CDR3 has 15 amino acids. Trimming took off 2 bases at V and 1 base at J, with 11 bases between the two ends. Per the germline V gene, CDR1 is SGHTS and CDR2 is YDEGEE. CDR3: CASSLSVSGTDTQYF. In nucleotides, the CDR3 is TGTGCCAGCAGCTTAAGCGTCTCGGGCACAGATACGCAGTATTTT.

The chain uses TRBV6-6 and TRBJ1-2; TRBD1 aligns across 10 bases. The junction had 9 bases not matched to a gene; V was cut back by 4 bases and J by 7 bases. The CDR3 runs to 15 residues. The V gene's germline CDR1 is MNHNY and CDR2 SVGAGI (reference sequence). The CDR3 sequence is CASSSPGDRGGGYTF. The CDR3 nucleotides are TGTGCCAGCAGTTCCCCCGGGGACAGGGGCGGTGGCTACACCTTC.

The J gene is TRBJ2-1, the V gene TRBV2; TRBD1 is a possible D gene (6 bases). This CDR3 spans 18 amino acids. Deletions cut 5 bases from V and 4 bases from J, with 24 bases between. CDR1 is SNHLY and CDR2 is FYNNEI in the germline V gene. This chain's CDR3 is CASSPPRGRDRMYNEQFF. CDR3 nucleotide sequence: TGTGCCAGCAGTCCTCCCCGTGGGAGAGACAGGATGTACAATGAGCAGTTCTTC.

The chain is built from TRBV15 and TRBJ1-2; 9 nucleotides align to TRBD1. CDR1 is LNHNV, CDR2 YYDKDF, per germline (reference sequence). Germline trimming cut 4 bases from V and 4 bases from J; bases unmatched to any gene: 7. The CDR3 has 15 amino acids. CDR3 in amino acids: CATSIADRGSYGYTF. Written as DNA, the CDR3 is TGTGCCACCAGCATTGCCGACAGGGGGAGCTATGGCTACACCTTC.

The chain has TRBV6-5 and TRBJ2-1, with TRBD2 identical over 8 bases. The V gene end was trimmed by 11 bases and the J gene end by 3 bases; junction bases not matched to a gene: 9. Per the germline V gene, CDR1 is MNHEY and CDR2 is SVGAGI. The CDR3 loop spans 14 amino acids. For the CDR3, the DNA is TGTGCCTCCGGGTCGGGAGGGCTCTACAATGAGCAGTTCTTC. Translated: CASGSGGLYNEQFF.

The chain couples TRBV7-2 to TRBJ2-7; 8 bases are shared with TRBD1. The CDR3 has 15 amino acids. Trimming at V came to 3 bases and at J to 6 bases, leaving 10 bases not matched to a gene. CDR1 is SGHTA and CDR2 is FQGNSA in the germline V gene. CDR3 nucleotides: TGTGCCAGCAGCTTGTCGACAGGGGTTCCCCTCGAGCAGTACTTC. Amino acid sequence: CASSLSTGVPLEQYF.

The V gene is TRBV5-1, the J gene TRBJ2-3; 7 bases match TRBD1. Germline V gives CDR1 SGHRS, CDR2 YFSETQ. After removal of 2 bases from V and 2 bases from J, the junction contained 5 bases not matched to a gene. The length of the CDR3 is 15 residues. CDR3 sequence reads: CASSFRDRTTDTQYF. CDR3 DNA sequence: TGCGCCAGCAGCTTCCGGGACAGAACCACAGATACGCAGTATTTT.

In this sample, this clone turned up a few times. J is TRBJ2-3 and V is TRBV4-1; TRBD2 matches 11 bases. Trimming removed 0 bases from V and 2 bases from J; junction bases left unmatched: 7. The CDR3 extends over 18 amino acids. Germline V gene sequence: CDR1 MGHRA, CDR2 YSYEKL. In DNA, the CDR3 is TGCGCCAGCAGCCAAGAAGGACGGACTAGCGGGCTCACAGATACGCAGTATTTT. This encodes CASSQEGRTSGLTDTQYF.

The rearrangement uses TRBV27 and TRBJ1-5; TRBD1 aligns across 11 bases. J lost 7 bases, V lost 4 bases, and 12 bases had no gene match. The CDR3 sequence is 17 residues long. From germline, CDR1 is MNHEY and CDR2 SMNVEV (reference sequence). The CDR3, as DNA: TGTGCCAGCAGTTCCCGGATCGGGACAGGGGGACAGCAGCCCCAGCATTTT. It translates to CASSSRIGTGGQQPQHF.

The chain recombines TRBV6-5 with TRBJ2-7; TRBD2 matches at 10 bases. Germline trimming cut 7 bases from V and 3 bases from J; bases unmatched to any gene: 0. The length of the CDR3 is 12 residues. Looked up from germline, CDR1 is MNHEY and CDR2 is SVGAGI. The CDR3 spells CASTSGSYEQYF. CDR3 DNA: TGTGCCAGCACTAGCGGGAGCTACGAGCAGTACTTC.

The chain couples TRBV30 to TRBJ1-1; tentative D call: TRBD1 (5 bases). V was trimmed by 0 bases and J by 4 bases, leaving 9 bases between them. Germline V CDR1 and CDR2: GTSNPN, SVGIG (reference sequence). This CDR3 is 13 amino acids long. The CDR3 DNA reads as TGTGCCTGGAGTGTGGGGCGAGCCACTGAAGCTTTCTTT. Its protein is CAWSVGRATEAFF.

The chain employs TRBV14 and TRBJ2-7, with 8 bases that match TRBD1. V lost 2 bases to trimming and J lost 4 bases; unmatched junction nucleotides: 7. Germline CDR1 is SGHDN and CDR2 is FVKESK. The CDR3 extends over 15 amino acids. The CDR3 region has the DNA TGTGCCAGCAGCCAAATCAGGGGGCCTGGGTACGAGCAGTACTTC. Translated: CASSQIRGPGYEQYF.

The chain's CDR3 is CASSPSSPLGLSGNTIYF. CDR3 nucleotide sequence: TGTGCCAGCTCACCATCGAGTCCCCTGGGGCTATCTGGAAACACCATATATTTT. The chain is built from TRBV18 and TRBJ1-3; a possible D gene is TRBD1 (5 bases). Germline values: CDR1 KGHSH, CDR2 LQKENI. Trimming removed 2 bases from V and 1 base from J, with 18 bases in between. This CDR3 region has 18 residues.

V usage is TRBV6-1 and J usage is TRBJ2-7; TRBD2 matches 11 bases. V lost 5 bases, J lost 9 bases, and 9 bases stayed unmatched. The CDR3 has 14 residues. Per germline, CDR1 MNHNS and CDR2 SASEGT. The CDR3 DNA sequence: TGTGCCAGCAGTTTCTTAGCGGGAGGGCGCGGGCAGTACTTC. Translating gives CASSFLAGGRGQYF.

The J gene is TRBJ2-7, the V gene TRBV14; TRBD2 matches at 7 bases. With V trimmed by 1 base and J by 2 bases, 8 bases remained unmatched. Germline assignment: CDR1 SGHDN and CDR2 FVKESK. The CDR3 has 16 amino acids. The CDR3 bases are TGTGCCAGCAGCCAAGCGGGGAGGGACCCGACCTACGAGCAGTACTTC. It specifies CASSQAGRDPTYEQYF.

The chain joins TRBV4-2 to TRBJ1-2, with D unclear. V was trimmed by 0 bases and J by 7 bases, leaving 18 bases between them. The CDR3 has 16 residues. Germline V gene lookup returns CDR1 LGHNA and CDR2 YNFKEQ. CDR3 in amino acids: CASSQEAGWHRGGYTF. In DNA, the CDR3 is TGTGCCAGCAGCCAAGAAGCCGGGTGGCACCGGGGTGGCTACACCTTC.

The chain is built from TRBV13 and TRBJ2-7; D is undetermined. Germline V gene sequence: CDR1 PRHDT, CDR2 FYEKMQ (reference sequence). The CDR3 totals 15 residues. The germline V and J ends were trimmed by 0 bases and 3 bases, with 12 bases remaining between them. The CDR3 protein is CASSLGSNSVYEQYF. The CDR3 coding sequence is TGTGCCAGCAGCTTAGGGAGTAATTCCGTCTACGAGCAGTACTTC.

In DNA form, the CDR3 reads TGTGCCAGCAGCCCCCGACTAGGCGGCAACATTCAGTACTTC. It encodes CASSPRLGGNIQYF. This sequence joins TRBV4-2 and TRBJ2-4; D may be TRBD2 (6 bases). The CDR3 is 14 residues long. In germline, CDR1 is LGHNA, CDR2 YNFKEQ. V lost 4 bases, J lost 7 bases, and 14 bases lay in between.

The chain joins TRBV6-5 to TRBJ1-6; D uncertain. The germline V gene has CDR1 MNHEY and CDR2 SVGAGI. V lost 2 bases to trimming and J lost 9 bases, with 11 bases between them. This CDR3 contains 14 residues. The CDR3 spells CASSYGSRGSPLHF. CDR3 sequence (DNA): TGTGCCAGCAGTTACGGTTCCCGGGGTTCACCCCTCCACTTT.

The V gene is TRBV7-2, the J gene TRBJ1-1, with 7 bases that match TRBD1. Germline-derived CDR1 and CDR2 are SGHTA and FQGNSA. The V segment lost 7 bases and the J segment 3 bases; nucleotides outside the gene matches: 8. CDR3 length equals 14 residues. The chain's CDR3 is CASILQGGHTEAFF. CDR3 nucleotides: TGTGCCAGCATCCTCCAGGGGGGCCACACTGAAGCTTTCTTT.

V gene TRBV18 combines with J gene TRBJ2-1; 7 nucleotides match TRBD1. Germline CDR1 is KGHSH and CDR2 is LQKENI. V shed 3 bases and J 7 bases; nucleotides not matched to a gene: 0. This CDR3 spans 12 amino acids. The CDR3 DNA reads TGTGCCAGCTCACCGACAGGGAATGAGCAGTTCTTC. Its protein is CASSPTGNEQFF.

The chain combines TRBV30 with TRBJ2-7, with TRBD2 matching over 12 bases. This CDR3 is built from 14 residues. Germline assignment: CDR1 GTSNPN and CDR2 SVGIG (reference sequence). Losses at the gene ends were 1 base for V and 6 bases for J; bases not matched to a gene: 4. CDR3 in amino acids: CAWSGLAGVGEQYF. The DNA of the CDR3 is TGTGCCTGGAGTGGACTAGCGGGAGTTGGCGAGCAGTACTTC.

This chain links TRBV19 with TRBJ2-1; a possible D gene is TRBD2 (6 bases). The CDR3 has 19 residues. The germline V gene encodes CDR1 LNHDA and CDR2 SQIVND (reference sequence). V was pared by 3 bases and J by 3 bases, with 24 bases between. CDR3 nucleotide sequence: TGTGCCAGTAGTATGGTGGGACTCCTCGCGAGTAGGATCTACAATGAGCAGTTCTTC. Its translation is CASSMVGLLASRIYNEQFF.

The chain combines TRBV5-8 with TRBJ1-2; D remains unclear. The CDR3 sequence is 15 residues long. Trimming left V 0 bases short and J 4 bases short, with 13 bases between. The V gene's germline CDR1 is SGHTS and CDR2 YDEGEE. The CDR3 loop reads CASSLELTETYGYTF. CDR3 bases: TGTGCCAGCAGCTTGGAATTGACGGAGACCTATGGCTACACCTTC. Using reference TRBV5-8 and TRBJ1-2 for the parts outside the CDR3, the full variable domain is EAGVTQSPTHLIKTRGQQATLRCSPISGHTSVYWYQQALGLGLQFLLWYDEGEERNRGNFPPRFSGRQFPNYSSELNVNALELEDSALYLCASSLELTETYGYTFGSGTRLTVV.

This chain links TRBV18 with TRBJ2-3, with a tentative D call TRBD2 (6 bases). Germline CDR1 reads KGHSH; CDR2 reads LQKENI. Trimming stripped 5 bases from V and 3 bases from J, with 9 bases between. This CDR3 has 13 residues. The CDR3 sequence: CASSGGVTDTQYF. In DNA form, the CDR3 reads TGTGCCAGCTCAGGCGGGGTAACAGATACGCAGTATTTT. The entire variable domain, with the rest obtained from reference TRBV18 and TRBJ2-3, is as follows: NAGVMQNPRHLVRRRGQEARLRCSPMKGHSHVYWYRQLPEEGLKFMVYLQKENIIDESGMPKERFSAEFPKEGPSILRIQQVVRGDSAAYFCASSGGVTDTQYFGPGTRLTVL.

The rearrangement uses TRBV5-1 and TRBJ2-7; D is perhaps TRBD1 (5 bases). V lost 0 bases and J 2 bases, leaving 9 bases between the germline ends. Germline CDR1 SGHRS, CDR2 YFSETQ. CDR3 size: 14 residues. CDR3 in DNA: TGCGCCAGCAGCTTGGAACAGACAGCCTACGAGCAGTACTTC. Residues: CASSLEQTAYEQYF.

The chain joins TRBV7-6 to TRBJ2-5; a weak D match, TRBD2 (5 bases). This CDR3 has 18 residues. Germline V gene lookup returns CDR1 SGHVS and CDR2 FNYEAQ. Trimming removed 1 base from V and 4 bases from J, with 22 bases in between. The CDR3 DNA is TGTGCCAGCAGCTTAGTTGCTCCTAGCACTAGATCGGGAGAGACCCAGTACTTC. It codes for CASSLVAPSTRSGETQYF.

This clone was counted only a few times. This chain joins TRBV7-9 and TRBJ1-1; D unclear. This CDR3 has 13 residues. Trimming took off 1 base at V and 6 bases at J, with 9 bases between the two ends. CDR1 and CDR2 from the germline V gene are SEHNR and FQNEAQ (reference sequence). CDR3: CASSLGQVPEAFF. DNA of the CDR3: TGTGCCAGCAGCTTAGGGCAGGTTCCTGAAGCTTTCTTT.